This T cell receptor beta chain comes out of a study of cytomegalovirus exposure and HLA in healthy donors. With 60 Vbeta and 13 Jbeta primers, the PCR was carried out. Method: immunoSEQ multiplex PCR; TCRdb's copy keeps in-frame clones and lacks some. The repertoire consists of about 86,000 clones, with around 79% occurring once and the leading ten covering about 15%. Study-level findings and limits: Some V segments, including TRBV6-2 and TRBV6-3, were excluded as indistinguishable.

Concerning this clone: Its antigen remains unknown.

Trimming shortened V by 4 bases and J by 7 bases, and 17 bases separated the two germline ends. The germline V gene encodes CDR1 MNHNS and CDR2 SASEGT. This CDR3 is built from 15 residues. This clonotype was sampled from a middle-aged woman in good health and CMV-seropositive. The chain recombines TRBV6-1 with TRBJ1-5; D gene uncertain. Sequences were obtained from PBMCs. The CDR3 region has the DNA TGTGCCAGCAGTGCTGCCGTTGGACTTATCCAGCCCCAGCATTTT. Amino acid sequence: CASSAAVGLIQPQHF.